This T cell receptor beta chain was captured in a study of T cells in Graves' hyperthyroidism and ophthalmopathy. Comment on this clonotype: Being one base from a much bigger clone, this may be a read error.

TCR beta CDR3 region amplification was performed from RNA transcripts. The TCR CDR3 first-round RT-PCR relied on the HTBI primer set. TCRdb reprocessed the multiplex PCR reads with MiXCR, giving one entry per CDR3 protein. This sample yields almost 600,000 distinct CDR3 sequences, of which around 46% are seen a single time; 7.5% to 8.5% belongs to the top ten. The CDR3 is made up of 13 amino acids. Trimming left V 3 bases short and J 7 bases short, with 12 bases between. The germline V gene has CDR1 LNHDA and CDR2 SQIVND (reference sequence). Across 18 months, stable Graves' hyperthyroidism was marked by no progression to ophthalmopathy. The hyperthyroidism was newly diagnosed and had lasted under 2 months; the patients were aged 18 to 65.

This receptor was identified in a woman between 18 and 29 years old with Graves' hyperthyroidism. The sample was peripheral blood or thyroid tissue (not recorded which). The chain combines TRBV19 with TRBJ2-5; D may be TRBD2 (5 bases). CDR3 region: CASSIIPRGTQYF. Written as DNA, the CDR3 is TGTGCCAGTAGTATTATCCCCCGGGGGACCCAGTACTTC.